What follows is one T cell receptor (beta chain) and its context. The antigen is unknown. Germline V gives CDR1 LNHNV, CDR2 YYDKDF (reference sequence). J was trimmed by 11 bases and V by 5 bases; bases with no gene match: 5. The CDR3 contains 11 residues. The PCR was carried out with 60 Vbeta primers and 13 Jbeta primers. TCRdb keeps only in-frame clones here, not all; method: immunoSEQ multiplex PCR. The sample lists approximately 100,000 clones; over 70% were seen once. The record originates from a study of cytomegalovirus exposure and HLA in healthy donors. Broader study findings: The study listed roughly 150 cytomegalovirus-associated TCR beta chains.

The chain is built from TRBV15 and TRBJ2-5; 7 bases match TRBD2. The receptor was isolated from a man in his fifties or sixties in good health and CMV-seronegative. Sequenced sample: PBMCs. CDR3 protein: CATSLDGRQYF. The CDR3 nucleotides read TGTGCCACCAGCCTAGACGGGAGGCAGTACTTC.